This TCR beta chain appears in the sequencing data of a study of shared clonotypes between healthy human individuals. Study conclusions and caveats: Non-shared clonotypes had lower generation probabilities than those shared by all four donors.

V was shortened by 2 bases and J by 4 bases, with 9 bases between the two germline ends. CDR1 is MNHEY, CDR2 SVGAGI, per germline. The CDR3 totals 15 residues. Turning to this clone: Its antigen is not identified.

Every contributor of samples was a Caucasian grown-up residing in Nashville, Tennessee. Genomic DNA per cell subset filled all wells of several immunoSEQ plates. The protocol was immunoSEQ multiplex PCR, while the TCRdb copy is restricted to in-frame clones and leaves out a portion. The table lists over a million clones, approximately 98.5% of them singletons. This sequence was found in a man aged 25-45 years in good health. The chain uses TRBV6-5 and TRBJ2-6; D might be TRBD1 (6 bases). Input material: naive CD4+ T cells sorted from blood. Regarding subset: CD45RA+ positively selected. CDR3 loop: CASSYRGTGANVLTF. CDR3 nucleotide sequence: TGTGCCAGCAGTTACCGAGGGACAGGGGCCAACGTCCTGACTTTC.